This TCR beta chain appears in the sequencing data of a study of neurological immune-mediated disorders. At least ten counts were recorded for this clonotype. The yield of each sequencing run was over 160 million TCR-beta sequences from 15-18 subjects. TCRdb passed the 5' RACE reads through MiXCR, listing each CDR3 protein once. The table has 84,000 or so distinct CDR3 sequences, 9% to 12% seen once. CDR3 length: 15 residues. Germline values: CDR1 LGHNA, CDR2 YNFKEQ. Trimming removed 2 bases from V and 6 bases from J, with 14 bases in between. Sequenced input: PBMCs. This chain uses TRBV4-2 with TRBJ2-1, with a tentative D call TRBD2 (6 bases). The receptor was derived from a middle-aged man in good health. The CDR3, as DNA: TGTGCCAGCAGCCAATTTTCGCGGGGCGCCAATGAGCAGTTCTTC. Its translation is CASSQFSRGANEQFF.